The following is a T cell receptor beta chain sequence with its context. Its target is not known. The sample originates from a study of cytomegalovirus exposure and HLA in healthy donors. Study information: In an early release, HLA-typed donors contributed roughly 85 million unique TCR sequences.

Germline loops: CDR1 SGHRS, CDR2 YFSETQ. The V gene end was trimmed by 1 base and the J gene end by 3 bases; junction bases not matched to a gene: 14. The CDR3 spans 18 residues. Study-wide results and caveats: Most TCR sequences were seen very rarely across donors, but some public TCRs occurred in many.

The PCR contained 60 Vbeta and 13 Jbeta primers. Profiling relied on immunoSEQ multiplex PCR, and the TCRdb table lists in-frame clones only, not all of them. The sample lists approximately 110,000 clones, just under 70% occurring once. Sequencing was performed on PBMCs. The chain employs TRBV5-1 and TRBJ2-3; 7 bases match TRBD2. The TCR comes from a man aged 25-45 years in good health and CMV-seropositive. The CDR3 nucleotides read TGCGCCAGCAGCTTGAAGGTAGCGCGGGGGAGGGAAACAGATACGCAGTATTTT. It specifies CASSLKVARGRETDTQYF.